This entry concerns a single T cell receptor beta chain. The entry originates in a study of control samples from healthy donors and cancer patients. Measured with immunoSEQ multiplex PCR; TCRdb has only the in-frame clones, and not every one. The table has 170,000 or so clones, about 93% seen once. V dropped 4 bases and J dropped 8 bases, with 12 bases sitting between them. This CDR3 is 13 amino acids long. In germline, CDR1 is LGHDT, CDR2 YNNKEL (reference sequence). This receptor was obtained from a man younger than 35 in good health. The chain has TRBV3-1 (or the pseudogene TRBV3-2) and TRBJ1-5; D gene ambiguous. Sequenced: blood. The CDR3 region has the DNA TGTGCCAGCAGCCCATCAATCGAGGAGCCCCAGCATTTT. This codes for CASSPSIEEPQHF.